This TCR beta chain stems from a study of cytomegalovirus exposure and HLA in healthy donors. Sequencing used immunoSEQ multiplex PCR; TCRdb keeps in-frame clones, though not all of them. The table lists more than 55,000 clones, 94% of them singletons, with 0.55% to 0.65% in the top ten. V was clipped by 5 bases and J by 5 bases; unmatched bases: 10. The CDR3 runs to 15 residues. The germline V gene encodes CDR1 SGHTA and CDR2 FQGNSA. The sequencing sample was made of PBMCs. The V gene is TRBV7-2, the J gene TRBJ2-3, with TRBD1 matching over 7 bases. The origin of this receptor is a woman under 30 in good health and CMV-seronegative. In nucleotides, the CDR3 is TGTGCCAGCAGCCGACAGGGACAAGTTGGAGATACGCAGTATTTT. Translated, it gives CASSRQGQVGDTQYF. Looking up the rest from reference TRBV7-2 and TRBJ2-3 gives the full variable domain: GAGVSQSPSNKVTEKGKDVELRCDPISGHTALYWYRQSLGQGLEFLIYFQGNSAPDKSGLPSDRFSAERTGGSVSTLTIQRTQQEDSAVYLCASSRQGQVGDTQYFGPGTRLTVL.